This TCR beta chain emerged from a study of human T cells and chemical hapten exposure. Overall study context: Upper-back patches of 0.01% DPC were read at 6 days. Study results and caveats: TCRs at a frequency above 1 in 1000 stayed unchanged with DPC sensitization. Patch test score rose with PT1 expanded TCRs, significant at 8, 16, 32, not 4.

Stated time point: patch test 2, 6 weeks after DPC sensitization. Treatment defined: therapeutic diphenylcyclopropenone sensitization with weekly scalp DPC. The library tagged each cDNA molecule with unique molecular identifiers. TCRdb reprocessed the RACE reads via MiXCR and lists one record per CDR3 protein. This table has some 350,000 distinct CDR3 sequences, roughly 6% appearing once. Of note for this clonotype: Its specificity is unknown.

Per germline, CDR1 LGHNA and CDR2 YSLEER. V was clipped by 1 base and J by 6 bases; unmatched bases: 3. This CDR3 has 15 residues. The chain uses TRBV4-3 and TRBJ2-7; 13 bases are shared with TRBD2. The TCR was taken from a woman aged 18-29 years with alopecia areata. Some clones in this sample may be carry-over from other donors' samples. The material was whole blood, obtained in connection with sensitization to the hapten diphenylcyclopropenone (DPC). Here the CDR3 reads CASSQARLAGGEQYF. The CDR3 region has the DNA TGCGCCAGCAGCCAAGCCCGACTAGCGGGGGGCGAGCAGTACTTC.